This T cell receptor beta chain was sequenced for a study of blood T cell repertoires in COVID-19 (TCRdb year 2020). Describing the broader study: Samples covering the acute and convalescent phases of COVID-19 were provided by collaborators in the United States, Italy and Spain. Nearly every sample came with metadata listing a de-identified subject ID, COVID-19 status, age in years and sex. Deeply sampled blood TCRbeta repertoires from subjects exposed to, actively infected with, or recovered from COVID-19 were included in the dataset. The repertoires were released in a freely available public database meant as a resource for research on the immune response to SARS-CoV-2. The prospective study material was composed of cDNA or gDNA derived from T cells, B-cell-depleted T cells, or PBMCs. Where available, HLA class I and class II types were obtained from metadata supplied by the sample provider rather than from assay-based typing. The samples were drawn from two sources: the first 160 participants of the ongoing ImmuneRACE study, and 1,254 subjects contributed by 6 global collaborators. General findings and caveats noted by the study authors: The amount of clinical and demographic metadata varied by source and participant and was provided uncurated.

With regard to this clone: Its specific antigen is unknown. The record has no base qualities; no much larger clone is one base away.

Its CDR3 holds 13 amino acids, cysteine through phenylalanine. Kept here is only the CDR3 DNA, which spans 39 bases and is read in frame from base 1. V sheds 1 base and J sheds 8 bases, leaving 8 bases between their ends. CDR1 and CDR2 are drawn from the germline V gene: KGHDR, SFDVKD. TCRbeta CDR3 regions were amplified from genomic DNA by means of the immunoSEQ Assay, a bias-controlled multiplex PCR. On the study's bioinformatics: The number of nucleated cells in each sample was estimated from the amplification of reference gene primers within the assay. To quantify the absolute abundance of each unique TCRbeta CDR3 rearrangement, sequence reads were collapsed and filtered. Productive Simpson clonality was computed per sample as the square root of Simpson's diversity index over productive rearrangements. Held by TCRdb, this immuneACCESS table contains in-frame sequences only and omits some clones. Under half of the omission traces to an unresolved V gene where checked; the cause of the rest is unknown. The V and J calls and the clone size are those of that table, but D and trimming were determined from the DNA. A total of hundreds of thousands of clones appear in this sample, 88% of them only once. The top ten clones comprise about 7.3% of the sample.

In Seattle, one collaborating source enrolled patients while the infection was active and tracked those patients longitudinally over the course of disease. Each collaborating institution followed its own protocols to collect whole blood in K2EDTA tubes. For TCRbeta analysis, collaborators shipped samples in one of three forms: frozen whole blood, isolated PBMCs, or DNA extracted from either of those sample types. Sequenced material: peripheral blood. This sequence was found in a woman aged 70 to 79 with COVID-19, enrolled during active disease. This sequence uses TRBV24-1 and TRBJ2-1, with the D gene not confidently named. CDR3 protein: CATSDFLGYEQFF. The DNA reads TGTGCCACCAGTGATTTTCTAGGATATGAGCAGTTCTTC.